The rows below give T cell receptor beta chains drawn from one sample of a study of T cell responses to AZD1222 COVID-19 vaccine. Sequencing used immunoSEQ multiplex PCR; TCRdb keeps in-frame clones, though not all of them. The sample has around 120,000 clones, 70% to 90% seen once. Material: peripheral blood, obtained on day 0 of AZD1222 vaccination. The receptor set was obtained from an adult in good health. Both conserved end residues are part of each CDR3. A D gene is named only where the DNA matches it firmly. Clone size is shown for a subset of rows, as once, few, many or a class of expanded clone.

J,D,size,V,CDR3,DNA
TRBJ2-2,TRBD2,-,TRBV5-1,CASSRATSAGELFF,TGCGCCAGCAGCCGAGCAACTAGCGCCGGGGAGCTGTTTTTT
TRBJ2-3,TRBD1,-,TRBV4-1,CASSLTDREPSDTQYF,TGCGCCAGCAGCCTTACGGACAGGGAGCCTTCAGATACGCAGTATTTT
TRBJ2-5,-,-,TRBV11-2,CASSLDPGATGQETQYF,TGTGCCAGCAGCTTAGATCCCGGGGCCACAGGACAAGAGACCCAGTACTTC
TRBJ1-1,TRBD1,-,TRBV4-1,CASSQQNRGLTEAFF,TGCGCCAGCAGCCAACAAAACAGGGGGCTGACTGAAGCTTTCTTT
TRBJ2-7,-,-,TRBV5-4,CASSSGGYEQYF,TGTGCCAGCAGCTCTGGGGGCTACGAGCAGTACTTC
TRBJ2-6,TRBD1,-,TRBV19,CASTRTGRASGANVLTF,TGTGCCAGTACCAGGACAGGAAGAGCCTCTGGGGCCAACGTCCTGACTTTC
TRBJ1-1,-,-,TRBV29-1,CSVVGYTEAFF,TGCAGCGTTGTTGGCTACACTGAAGCTTTCTTT
TRBJ1-2,-,-,TRBV4-1,CASSQAQANYGYTF,TGCGCCAGCAGCCAAGCCCAAGCTAACTATGGCTACACCTTC
TRBJ2-7,-,few,TRBV19,CASSPILEGGYEQYF,TGTGCCAGTAGCCCCATTCTGGAGGGAGGCTACGAGCAGTACTTC
TRBJ2-7,TRBD1,-,TRBV29-1,CSVALMAGGFLSVQYF,TGCAGCGTGGCGCTAATGGCAGGGGGCTTTTTATCCGTGCAGTACTTC
TRBJ2-3,-,-,TRBV2,CASRNSWADTQYF,TGTGCCAGCCGGAATAGTTGGGCGGATACGCAGTATTTT
TRBJ2-3,-,-,TRBV6-2/TRBV6-3,CASSYLTPFSGDTQYF,TGTGCCAGCAGTTACCTCACTCCCTTCTCTGGGGATACGCAGTATTTT
TRBJ2-1,-,-,TRBV5-4,CASSLVGKYNEQFF,TGTGCCAGCAGCTTGGTGGGGAAATACAATGAGCAGTTCTTC
TRBJ2-2,-,-,TRBV7-2,CASSLAAGLSTGELFF,TGTGCCAGCAGCTTAGCAGCGGGCCTTTCCACCGGGGAGCTGTTTTTT
TRBJ2-7,-,-,TRBV5-3,CARERAHSGHPYEQYF,TGTGCCAGAGAAAGGGCACACAGCGGCCACCCCTACGAGCAGTACTTC
TRBJ2-3,-,-,TRBV10-3,CAISETKTDTQYF,TGTGCCATCAGTGAGACTAAGACAGATACGCAGTATTTT
TRBJ1-6,TRBD1,few,TRBV28,CASSLTGVPNSPLHF,TGTGCCAGCAGCTTAACAGGGGTTCCTAATTCACCCCTCCACTTT
TRBJ2-3,-,-,TRBV6-2/TRBV6-3,CASSTPPGAYTDTQYF,TGTGCCAGCAGTACTCCACCGGGGGCCTACACAGATACGCAGTATTTT
TRBJ2-3,TRBD2,-,TRBV4-2,CASSQEGLAGRSTDTQYF,TGTGCCAGCAGCCAAGAGGGACTAGCGGGGCGGAGCACAGATACGCAGTATTTT
TRBJ2-3,TRBD2,-,TRBV7-2,CASSFGSSGPTDTQYF,TGTGCCAGCAGCTTCGGGTCTAGCGGGCCCACAGATACGCAGTATTTT
TRBJ1-2,-,-,TRBV28,CASWNGPLNYGYTF,TGTGCCAGCTGGAACGGTCCATTAAACTATGGCTACACCTTC
TRBJ2-7,TRBD2,-,TRBV19,CASSSPGLAGVWYF,TGTGCCAGTAGTAGCCCCGGGCTAGCGGGAGTTTGGTACTTC
TRBJ2-7,-,-,TRBV14,CASRGRASYEQYF,TGTGCCAGCAGAGGACGGGCCTCCTACGAGCAGTACTTC
TRBJ1-2,TRBD1,-,TRBV27,CASSWTGDNYGYTF,TGTGCCAGCAGCTGGACAGGGGATAACTATGGCTACACCTTC
TRBJ1-2,-,-,TRBV11-2,CASSLADYGYTF,TGTGCCAGCAGCTTAGCGGACTATGGCTACACCTTC
TRBJ1-2,TRBD1,-,TRBV2,CASRDASPGQANYGYTF,TGTGCCAGCAGAGATGCTTCTCCGGGACAGGCCAACTATGGCTACACCTTC
TRBJ2-7,TRBD1,-,TRBV9,CASSAGQGGPYEQYF,TGTGCCAGCAGCGCAGGACAGGGGGGTCCCTACGAGCAGTACTTC
TRBJ2-5,-,-,TRBV9,CASSPGWSTEWTQYF,TGTGCCAGCAGCCCCGGCTGGAGTACGGAGTGGACCCAGTACTTC
TRBJ2-1,-,-,TRBV2,CASSADHNEQFF,TGTGCCAGCAGCGCGGACCATAATGAGCAGTTCTTC
TRBJ2-7,TRBD1,-,TRBV27,CASGTGRSYEQYF,TGTGCCAGCGGGACAGGGAGAAGCTACGAGCAGTACTTC
TRBJ2-7,-,once,TRBV4-3,CASSHSTGYEQYF,TGCGCCAGCAGCCATAGCACAGGGTACGAGCAGTACTTC
TRBJ1-1,-,few,TRBV19,CASSGFGTTNTEAFF,TGTGCCAGTAGTGGATTCGGGACGACGAACACTGAAGCTTTCTTT
TRBJ2-5,TRBD1,-,TRBV18,CASSPDRGPQETQYF,TGTGCCAGCTCACCCGACAGGGGCCCTCAAGAGACCCAGTACTTC
TRBJ2-5,-,-,TRBV12-3/TRBV12-4,CASRLLETQYF,TGTGCCAGCAGATTGCTAGAGACCCAGTACTTC
TRBJ1-2,TRBD1,-,TRBV6-5,CASSYSVGQGYGYTF,TGTGCCAGCAGTTACTCAGTGGGACAGGGGTACGGCTACACCTTC
TRBJ1-1,-,-,TRBV4-1,CASSQDRRGFDTEAFF,TGCGCCAGCAGCCAAGACCGACGGGGTTTCGACACTGAAGCTTTCTTT
TRBJ1-6,TRBD1,few,TRBV5-1,CASSPRTGNSPLHF,TGCGCCAGCAGCCCCCGGACAGGCAATTCACCCCTCCACTTT
TRBJ2-2,TRBD1,once,TRBV5-1,CASSPGQGASGELFF,TGCGCCAGCAGCCCGGGACAGGGGGCGTCCGGGGAGCTGTTTTTT
TRBJ1-2,TRBD1,-,TRBV7-8,CASKIRTGTDYGYTF,TGTGCCAGCAAGATCCGGACAGGAACTGACTATGGCTACACCTTC
TRBJ1-6,TRBD1,-,TRBV6-5,CASSSGQGEYSPLHF,TGTGCCAGCAGTTCCGGACAGGGGGAATATTCACCCCTCCACTTT
TRBJ1-5,TRBD1,few,TRBV15,CATRDRWDRGPQHF,TGTGCCACCAGGGACAGGTGGGATAGAGGTCCCCAGCATTTT
TRBJ2-7,-,few,TRBV5-6,CASSSRNAPYEQYF,TGTGCCAGCAGCTCCCGGAACGCCCCCTACGAGCAGTACTTC
TRBJ2-7,TRBD1,-,TRBV5-1,CASSSTGTGGGHEQYF,TGCGCCAGCAGCTCGACCGGGACAGGGGGAGGGCACGAGCAGTACTTC
TRBJ2-2,-,-,TRBV24-1,CATSRGGTGELFF,TGTGCCACCAGTCGGGGTGGAACCGGGGAGCTGTTTTTT
TRBJ2-2,-,-,TRBV7-2,CASSLSSVGELFF,TGTGCCAGCAGCTTATCATCGGTTGGGGAGCTGTTTTTT
TRBJ2-7,TRBD1,-,TRBV11-2,CASRQGNYEQYF,TGTGCCAGCAGACAGGGGAACTACGAGCAGTACTTC
TRBJ2-2,-,-,TRBV7-2,CASKGLTNTGELFF,TGTGCCAGCAAAGGGCTAACGAACACCGGGGAGCTGTTTTTT
TRBJ1-2,-,-,TRBV5-6,CASSSNLPGFYGYTF,TGTGCCAGCAGCTCAAATCTTCCAGGGTTTTATGGCTACACCTTC
TRBJ1-2,-,-,TRBV29-1,CSVDRSANYGYTF,TGCAGCGTCGACAGATCTGCTAACTATGGCTACACCTTC
TRBJ2-3,TRBD1,-,TRBV6-5,CASRPRGPSTDTQYF,TGTGCCAGCAGGCCCAGGGGGCCTAGCACAGATACGCAGTATTTT
TRBJ1-2,-,-,TRBV9,CASSVLSGNGYTF,TGTGCCAGCAGCGTTCTATCAGGGAATGGCTACACCTTC
TRBJ1-1,TRBD1,-,TRBV7-9,CASSLGRGTGRDTEAFF,TGTGCCAGCAGCTTAGGGCGGGGGACAGGGCGCGACACTGAAGCTTTCTTT